This T cell receptor beta chain is from a study of cytomegalovirus exposure and HLA in healthy donors. Deletions cut 4 bases from V and 4 bases from J, with 13 bases between. Germline V gene data show CDR1 as LNHDA and CDR2 as SQIVND (reference sequence). The CDR3 extends over 14 amino acids. In the PCR, 60 Vbeta and 13 Jbeta primers were used. Repertoires were generated with immunoSEQ multiplex PCR, while TCRdb's copy carries only in-frame clones and drops some. The top ten hold about 2.2% of the sample, which has around 140,000 clones, approximately 78% seen once. Study results and caveats: Accurate predictions that matched the HLA-A and HLA-B alleles of most subjects were reportedly made from TCR beta sequences. Presence/absence analyses took donor sequencing depth as roughly uniform.

On this clone itself: As yet, its antigen is unknown.

Specimen: PBMCs. This clonotype originated in a woman under 30 in good health and CMV-seropositive. This sequence joins TRBV19 and TRBJ1-1, with D maybe TRBD1 (6 bases). The CDR3 region has the DNA TGTGCCAGTAGTACTGGGGGCAAGCCCACTGAAGCTTTCTTT. Translation: CASSTGGKPTEAFF. Full variable domain (outside the CDR3, taken from reference TRBV19 and TRBJ1-1): DGGITQSPKYLFRKEGQNVTLSCEQNLNHDAMYWYRQDPGQGLRLIYYSQIVNDFQKGDIAEGYSVSREKKESFPLTVTSAQKNPTAFYLCASSTGGKPTEAFFGQGTRLTVV.